Given below is one T cell receptor beta chain in context. This clone's antigen is unknown. At one end the junction does not follow the germline gene, possibly because of a read error. The collaborating institutions used their own protocols to collect whole blood in K2EDTA tubes. For TCRbeta analysis, collaborators shipped samples in one of three forms: frozen whole blood, isolated PBMCs, or DNA extracted from either of those sample types. These data come from a study of blood T cell repertoires in COVID-19 (dated by TCRdb to the early 2020s). A note on the overall study: The collaborator samples originated in the United States, Italy and Spain and spanned the acute and convalescent phases of COVID-19. Samples came from the ongoing ImmuneRACE study (first 160 participants) plus 1,254 subjects from 6 global collaborators. Deeply sampled blood TCRbeta repertoires from subjects exposed to, actively infected with, or recovered from COVID-19 were included in the dataset. HLA class I and class II types, where available, came from metadata supplied by the sample provider rather than from assay-based typing. The sample metadata nearly always contained a de-identified subject ID, COVID-19 status, age in years and sex. The material from the prospective study consisted of cDNA or gDNA derived from T cells, B-cell-depleted T cells, or PBMCs. The repertoires were released in a freely available public database intended as a resource for research on the immune response to SARS-CoV-2.

Via the germline V gene, CDR1 is SGHDT and CDR2 YYEEEE. The CDR3 starts with the cysteine, ends with the phenylalanine, and has 15 residues. CDR3 DNA only is kept here, 45 bases in frame from base 1. Summary of the overall study and its limitations: How much clinical and demographic metadata was included differed by source and by participant, and the metadata was provided uncurated.

The immunoSEQ Assay, a bias-controlled multiplex PCR, was used to amplify TCRbeta CDR3 regions from genomic DNA. Per the authors' processing: Nucleated cell counts per sample were estimated from amplification of reference gene primers within the assay. To quantify the absolute abundance of each unique TCRbeta CDR3 rearrangement, sequence reads were collapsed and filtered. For each sample, productive Simpson clonality was calculated by taking the square root of Simpson's diversity index across productive rearrangements. Sourced from immuneACCESS, this table was stored by TCRdb with only in-frame sequences that have V and J called. A share of the clones is absent; for the studies checked, an unresolved V gene accounts for under half, and the remainder has no known explanation. Clone size and the V and J calls come from that table; the DNA yielded D and trimming. This sample comprises about 230,000 clones, approximately 83% of them detected only once. Of the sample, around 27% is held by the ten largest clones.

The sample consisted of peripheral blood. This TCR was recovered from a man aged 40-55 years with acute or convalescent COVID-19. The sequence is built from TRBV5-6 and TRBJ2-7, with 8 junctional bases fitting TRBD1. Here is the DNA: TGTGCCAGCACCTTGCCAGGGACAGGTCCTTACGAGCAGTACTTC. Translated, this gives CASTLPGTGPYEQYF. With all but the CDR3 taken from the reference TRBV5-6 and TRBJ2-7 genes, the full variable domain is: DAGVTQSPTHLIKTRGQQVTLRCSPKSGHDTVSWYQQALGQGPQFIFQYYEEEERQRGNFPDRFSGHQFPNYSSELNVNALLLGDSALYLCASTLPGTGPYEQYFGPGTRLTVT.